The 26 T cell receptor beta chains presented below share a single source sample, sequenced in a study of a mutant IDH1 vaccine in newly diagnosed glioma. Clones were read by immunoSEQ multiplex PCR, and TCRdb kept only the in-frame ones, dropping some. The table has 50,000 to 65,000 clones, about 90% seen once. Specified time point: week 35, safety follow-up. Alongside topical imiquimod, each dose of vaccine comprised 300 ug of mutant IDH1 20-mer peptide. No antigen is known for these receptors. The sequencing used PBMCs, collected from a glioma patient whose treatment included an IDH1 peptide vaccine. The receptors derive from a man between 40 and 49 years old with glioma.

In its sample, this clone was seen a few times. The V and J genes are TRBV2 and TRBJ2-7, with D possibly TRBD2 on 6 matching bases. The germline V and J ends were trimmed by 3 bases and 3 bases, with 15 bases remaining between them. The length of the CDR3 is 15 residues. The germline CDR1 and CDR2 sequences are SNHLY and FYNNEI. The CDR3 DNA reads as TGTGCCAGCAGTGAGGGGGAGGTGCCCTACTACGAGCAGTACTTC. It encodes CASSEGEVPYYEQYF.

The chain carries TRBV19 and TRBJ1-5; weak D call: TRBD1 (5 bases). CDR3 length: 15 amino acids. Germline CDR1 is LNHDA and CDR2 is SQIVND (reference sequence). Between the trimmed V and J ends, which lost 1 base and 2 bases, there was a span of 9 bases. In DNA form, the CDR3 reads TGTGCCAGTAGTATAGGTGGGACGGGCAATCAGCCCCAGCATTTT. Protein: CASSIGGTGNQPQHF.

The J gene is TRBJ2-2, the V gene TRBV6-6; D call uncertain. Germline V gene lookup returns CDR1 MNHNY and CDR2 SVGAGI (reference sequence). The CDR3 length is 15 residues. V lost 0 bases, J lost 3 bases, and 8 bases lay in between. CDR3 amino acids: CASSYSWSDTGELFF. CDR3 sequence (DNA): TGTGCCAGCAGTTACTCTTGGTCCGACACCGGGGAGCTGTTTTTT.

The J gene is TRBJ1-1, the V gene TRBV19; the D is unclear. Trimming took 1 base from V and 6 from J, leaving 15 bases between them. Per the germline V gene, CDR1 is LNHDA and CDR2 is SQIVND (reference sequence). This CDR3 spans 15 amino acids. The CDR3 is CASSIAAVSTAEAFF. The CDR3 DNA reads as TGTGCCAGTAGTATAGCGGCAGTTAGTACTGCTGAAGCTTTCTTT.

CDR3 amino acids: CASSRPLQGSHEQYF. The CDR3 nucleotides are TGCGCCAGCAGTCGACCCTTACAGGGGAGCCACGAGCAGTACTTC. V is TRBV23-1 and J is TRBJ2-7; TRBD1 aligns across 7 bases. TRBV23-1 is filed as an ORF, its function uncertain. Losses at the gene ends were 4 bases for V and 5 bases for J; bases not matched to a gene: 11. The length of the CDR3 is 15 residues.

J is TRBJ1-3 and V is TRBV6-6, with D maybe TRBD1 (5 bases). There are 15 residues in the CDR3. V lost 7 bases, J lost 4 bases, and 17 bases lay in between. Germline values: CDR1 MNHNY, CDR2 SVGAGI (reference sequence). CDR3 sequence: CASIGSGRGGNTIYF. In DNA form, the CDR3 reads TGTGCCAGCATTGGGTCCGGCCGGGGCGGAAACACCATATATTTT.

CDR3 nucleotide sequence: TGTGCCAGCAGCTTAGGACAGGGGGTCTCCTACGAGCAGTACTTC. This sequence encodes CASSLGQGVSYEQYF. The rearrangement joins TRBV7-2 to TRBJ2-7; 9 positions match TRBD1. Germline CDR1 is SGHTA and CDR2 is FQGNSA. Trimming removed 1 base from V and 0 bases from J; junction bases left unmatched: 1. The CDR3 contains 15 residues.

As regards this clone: The same CDR3 also results from other DNA sequences found in this sample. The chain links TRBV18 to TRBJ1-1; D unclear. The germline V gene encodes CDR1 KGHSH and CDR2 LQKENI. V was pared by 0 bases and J by 0 bases, with 8 bases between. This CDR3 contains 15 residues. CDR3 DNA sequence: TGTGCCAGCTCACCACCTCGTGGATTGAACACTGAAGCTTTCTTT. This translates into CASSPPRGLNTEAFF. Complete variable domain (other parts from reference TRBV18 and TRBJ1-1): NAGVMQNPRHLVRRRGQEARLRCSPMKGHSHVYWYRQLPEEGLKFMVYLQKENIIDESGMPKERFSAEFPKEGPSILRIQQVVRGDSAAYFCASSPPRGLNTEAFFGQGTRLTVV.

This clone has a handful of counts. J is TRBJ1-5 and V is TRBV4-1; perhaps TRBD1 as D (5 bases). The CDR3 length is 17 residues. The germline CDR1 and CDR2 sequences are MGHRA and YSYEKL. Trimming cost V 1 base and J 2 bases, with 15 bases left between them. CDR3 nucleotide sequence: TGCGCCAGCAGCCAAGTCCCCGAGGGGCGGGGCAATCAGCCCCAGCATTTT. This sequence encodes CASSQVPEGRGNQPQHF.

The chain employs TRBV5-1 and TRBJ2-4; D not resolved. CDR3 size: 14 residues. V was shortened by 1 base and J by 7 bases, with 12 bases between the two germline ends. Germline V gives CDR1 SGHRS, CDR2 YFSETQ. The CDR3 nucleotides read TGCGCCAGCAGCTTGTCTGTCGATCCCAACATTCAGTACTTC. Translated: CASSLSVDPNIQYF.

The rearrangement uses TRBV6-5 and TRBJ2-3; tentatively, D is TRBD1 (6 bases). This CDR3 region has 15 residues. Trimming removed 6 bases from V and 2 bases from J, with 15 bases in between. Germline V CDR1 and CDR2: MNHEY, SVGAGI. The CDR3 DNA follows: TGTGCCAGCAGCCAGGGACAAACAAACACAGATACGCAGTATTTT. Translation: CASSQGQTNTDTQYF.

The chain joins TRBV7-2 to TRBJ2-5, with D possibly being TRBD2 (5 bases). This CDR3 region has 14 residues. Germline V lookup: CDR1 SGHTA, CDR2 FQGNSA. The V end lost 1 base, the J end lost 4 bases, and 10 bases lay between the germline ends. The CDR3 loop is CASSLGGFSETQYF. The CDR3 DNA sequence: TGTGCCAGCAGCTTAGGCGGGTTTTCAGAGACCCAGTACTTC.

The rearrangement joins TRBV11-2 to TRBJ2-7, with 9 bases lining up with TRBD2. V was clipped by 5 bases and J by 4 bases; unmatched bases: 12. The CDR3 is made up of 16 amino acids. Germline lookup yields CDR1 SGHAT and CDR2 FQNNGV. CDR3 sequence: CASSLPTSGLPYEQYF. In DNA, the CDR3 is TGTGCCAGCAGCCTTCCTACTAGCGGGCTCCCTTACGAGCAGTACTTC.

This clone was counted once. V and J are TRBV21-1 and TRBJ2-4; the tabulated D call, TRBD1, remains unverified against the DNA. TRBV21-1 is flagged as a pseudogene. The CDR3 has 20 residues. CDR3: CASSKEAGQGGIGTKNIQYF. For the CDR3, the DNA is TGTGCCAGCAGCAAAGAAGCAGGACAGGGGGGTATCGGGACCAAAAACATTCAGTACTTC.

This clone was found a few times. J is TRBJ1-1 and V is TRBV7-9; D not certain. The CDR3 loop spans 16 amino acids. CDR1 is SEHNR and CDR2 is FQNEAQ in the germline V gene (reference sequence). Deletions cut 5 bases from V and 0 bases from J, with 16 bases between. In nucleotides, the CDR3 is TGTGCCAGCAGCCCCGTCACTCCCGATTTGAACACTGAAGCTTTCTTT. It translates to CASSPVTPDLNTEAFF.

This chain joins TRBV6-4 and TRBJ2-1; TRBD2 matches 13 bases. This CDR3 has 14 amino acids. The J segment lost 13 bases and the V segment lost 5 bases, leaving 8 bases of the junction unmatched. Per the germline V gene, CDR1 is MRHNA and CDR2 is SNTAGT. The CDR3 reads CASSPGLAGLGQFF. The CDR3 DNA reads as TGTGCCAGCAGTCCGGGACTAGCGGGATTAGGACAGTTCTTC.

Only one count was recorded for this clone. The chain links TRBV5-8 to TRBJ2-1; TRBD1 matches at 10 bases. Germline V lookup: CDR1 SGHTS, CDR2 YDEGEE. The CDR3 extends over 14 amino acids. Unmatched junction bases numbered 2, after V lost 3 bases and J lost 5 bases. CDR3 coding DNA: TGTGCCAGCAGCTCCGGGACAGGGGACAATGAGCAGTTCTTC. Translation gives CASSSGTGDNEQFF. The full variable domain, completed using reference TRBV5-8 and TRBJ2-1, is EAGVTQSPTHLIKTRGQQATLRCSPISGHTSVYWYQQALGLGLQFLLWYDEGEERNRGNFPPRFSGRQFPNYSSELNVNALELEDSALYLCASSSGTGDNEQFFGPGTRLTVL.

The chain combines TRBV2 with TRBJ1-2, with D tentatively TRBD1 (5 bases). V was shortened by 6 bases and J by 2 bases, with 19 bases between the two germline ends. CDR1 is SNHLY and CDR2 is FYNNEI in the germline V gene. This CDR3 spans 16 amino acids. The CDR3 loop reads CASSAGGDAVNYGYTF. Written as DNA, the CDR3 is TGTGCCAGCAGCGCCGGGGGGGACGCGGTCAACTATGGCTACACCTTC.

This chain links TRBV5-1 with TRBJ2-7, with D unresolved. Between the trimmed V and J ends, which lost 0 bases and 4 bases, there was a span of 8 bases. The CDR3 contains 13 residues. Germline V lookup: CDR1 SGHRS, CDR2 YFSETQ. CDR3 amino acids: CASSLVSGYEQYF. CDR3 nucleotides: TGCGCCAGCAGCTTGGTGAGTGGATACGAGCAGTACTTC.

This clone was found a few times. The chain links TRBV15 to TRBJ2-3; 12 bases align to TRBD2. CDR1 and CDR2 from the germline V gene are LNHNV and YYDKDF (reference sequence). This CDR3 spans 15 amino acids. Trimming at V came to 4 bases and at J to 2 bases, leaving 1 base not matched to a gene. Here the CDR3 reads CATSTSGRATDTQYF. CDR3 sequence (DNA): TGTGCCACCAGCACTAGCGGGAGGGCCACAGATACGCAGTATTTT. Supplemented by reference TRBV15 and TRBJ2-3, the full variable domain reads DAMVIQNPRYQVTQFGKPVTLSCSQTLNHNVMYWYQQKSSQAPKLLFHYYDKDFNNEADTPDNFQSRRPNTSFCFLDIRSPGLGDTAMYLCATSTSGRATDTQYFGPGTRLTVL.

The sample holds a few counts of this clone. The chain is built from TRBV21-1 and TRBJ2-7; the table's TRBD2 call for D was not verified on the DNA. TRBV21-1 is annotated as a pseudogene. CDR3 size: 12 residues. Here the CDR3 DNA reads TGTGCCAGCAGCAGGGAGACCTACGAGCAGTACTTC. Its translation: CASSRETYEQYF.

This clone was counted once. The rearrangement links TRBV15 to TRBJ1-3, with TRBD1 as a possible D gene (5 bases). The length of the CDR3 is 14 residues. Germline V gives CDR1 LNHNV, CDR2 YYDKDF (reference sequence). V gave up 4 bases and J gave up 0 bases, with 7 bases separating them. DNA of the CDR3: TGTGCCACCAGCAAGACAGCCTCTGGAAACACCATATATTTT. Its protein product is CATSKTASGNTIYF.

The chain recombines TRBV4-1 with TRBJ2-3; the D is unclear. In germline, CDR1 is MGHRA, CDR2 YSYEKL. The CDR3 covers 18 residues. The V end was cut by 5 bases, the J end by 0 bases, with 21 bases between. CDR3 nucleotides: TGCGCCAGCAGCGGTCGACAACGGAGAACCGGTAGCACAGATACGCAGTATTTT. Amino acid sequence: CASSGRQRRTGSTDTQYF.

V usage is TRBV29-1 and J usage is TRBJ1-5; TRBD1 matches at 9 bases. V dropped 6 bases and J dropped 2; count of bases not matched to a gene: 2. CDR1 SQVTM and CDR2 ANQGSEA come from the germline V gene. CDR3 length: 13 amino acids. The CDR3 region is CSVRTGGNQPQHF. The CDR3 DNA reads TGCAGCGTCAGGACAGGGGGCAATCAGCCCCAGCATTTT.

The genes are TRBV19 and TRBJ1-5, with 12 bases identical to TRBD1. The CDR3 is 15 amino acids. J lost 6 bases, V lost 3 bases, and 3 bases had no gene match. Germline CDR1 is LNHDA and CDR2 is SQIVND (reference sequence). The CDR3 bases are TGTGCCAGTAGTATTGGGACAGGGGGCTTTCAGCCCCAGCATTTT. Its protein product is CASSIGTGGFQPQHF.

V is TRBV9 and J is TRBJ2-1; D is uncertain. CDR1 and CDR2 (germline): SGDLS, YYNGEE. CDR3 length: 16 residues. The V gene lost 4 bases and the J gene lost 1 base, with 15 bases spanning the gap. In DNA, the CDR3 is TGTGCCAGCAGCCCCCAGGTGGGATTATCCTACAATGAGCAGTTCTTC. It codes for CASSPQVGLSYNEQFF.